This T cell receptor beta chain emerged from a study of cytomegalovirus exposure and HLA in healthy donors (dated by TCRdb to about 2017). Describing the broader study: An earlier analysis of approximately 600 of the donors reported 250 to 300 Gb of sequence data and 100 million to 140 million unique TCR beta sequences from 190 million or so T cells. An early release covering 500 to 750 HLA-typed donors comprised about 300 gigabases of sequencing data and some 79 million unique TCR sequences. Of the 398 genotyped donors, about 84% fell in the genetic ancestry cluster associated with self-reported Caucasian donors. The study aimed to test whether cataloging public T cell receptors could reveal signatures of past pathogen exposure. The T cell repertoires of several hundred subjects were profiled by immunosequencing and related to cytomegalovirus serostatus. Along with the approximately 670-subject first cohort, a separate validation cohort of over a hundred different subjects was used. To predict cytomegalovirus infection status, the study combined high-throughput TCR immunosequencing, statistical association of individual TCRs with disease status, and machine learning. To study patterns of TCR occurrence, a later analysis re-analyzed previously published TCR beta repertoires from 550 to 800 donors and added high-resolution HLA genotyping. Rather than drawing on any new phenotypic data, the later analysis identified candidate immune exposures from TCR beta sequences and the way those sequences occurred across donors. To decide whether each TCR beta V gene segment behaved as functional or pseudogenic, an earlier analysis of some 540 of the donors relied on high-throughput TCR beta sequencing. Donor age, sex, ethnicity and CMV serostatus were compiled alongside the repertoire data. A later genetic analysis used genome-wide SNP genotypes for 398 of the 666 donors, treating that subset as a discovery cohort. Every repertoire in the discovery cohort had been generated on one and the same sequencing platform. Both class I and class II loci were covered by HLA typing, at four-digit resolution. The number of donors typed differed by locus, with 629-630 for A, B, C, DRB1 and DQB1, roughly 520 for DQA1, 600 to 610 for DPA1, and some 450 for DPB1. Because of strong linkage in the cohort, five DR-DQ haplotypes were treated as single units for association and clustering. Among roughly 400 genotyped donors of the cohort, an average of approximately 200,000 unique TCR beta nucleotide sequences was sequenced per donor, of which roughly 17% were non-productive. Overall results and qualifications from the work: The classifier was reported to diagnose cytomegalovirus status with high specificity and sensitivity in both the original and validation cohorts. The study gave a list of around 170 TCR beta chains associated with cytomegalovirus. The authors suggested that the approach could potentially be generalized to other disease states and immunological phenotypes. HLA typing was unavailable for some donors at each locus, so association tests used only the typed subset. In a later analysis, HLA-associated TCR beta chains were found to be more clonally expanded and to have lower generation probabilities than equally common non-associated chains. Linkage disequilibrium might explain the correlated functional status among segregating V segments, but an unknown experimental factor could not be excluded. A later genetic analysis associated a missense DCLRE1C variant with V-gene and J-gene trimming of TCR beta chains, and an independent cohort replicated the association. A cluster of highly shared sequence variants was judged likely to represent a technical artifact of the sequencing pipeline. The presence/absence analyses assumed that sequencing depth was roughly uniform across donors, and that assumption may not be true. A further reported finding was that TCR beta sequences accurately predicted the HLA-A and HLA-B alleles for most subjects in the first cohort. A later analysis reported that several top co-occurrence clusters appeared linked to parvovirus B19, influenza, CMV and Epstein-Barr virus. When HLA alleles, especially DR and DQ, strongly co-occurred, attributing TCR associations to individual alleles was difficult. Some IMGT-functional V segments, including TRBV6-2 and TRBV6-3, could not be distinguished by the 87-base-pair reads and were therefore excluded. While some public TCRs were present in many individuals, most TCR sequences turned up only very rarely across donors. This cohort had only TCR beta chains sequenced, and the lack of alpha or paired-chain data limited which features could be detected. CMV serostatus was the only immune exposure information available for the cohort. In vitro tests confirmed that a few of the cytomegalovirus-associated TCR beta chains recognize cytomegalovirus antigens. In an earlier analysis of 500 to 650 of the donors, most TCR beta V segments appeared in productive rearrangements about 87% or about 30% of the time, broadly matching IMGT annotations. Compared with the roughly 670-donor mean, donors in an Asian-associated ancestry cluster had fewer N-insertions in productive TCRs, according to a later genetic analysis. Because counts were too low, 15 to 20 rarely observed V segments, including chromosome 9 orphons, were excluded from the earlier analysis of 500 to 700 of the donors. In a later analysis, about 17,000 TCR beta sequences were associated with specific HLA alleles at a false discovery rate of 0.05. In a later analysis, the rate of TCR association differed among HLA loci, with DRB1 alleles having the most associated TCRs and HLA-C alleles having the fewest. A later analysis found that most CMV-associated TCR beta chains appeared HLA-restricted, with HLA associations seemingly driven largely by CMV exposure.

The cohort was made up of 650 to 700 healthy bone marrow donors. Cohort members were all nominally healthy when sampled, although unrecorded immune exposures were likely present. The donor tested CMV seronegative, placing the donor among the 350 or so seronegative members of the cohort. Every donor gave a peripheral blood sample, and the peripheral blood mononuclear cells from that sample were used for TCR beta sequencing. Genomic DNA was extracted from the blood cell samples with the Qiagen DNeasy Blood Extraction Kit. V is cut back by 3 bases and J by 6 bases, with 9 bases in the junction unmatched. CDR1 and CDR2 are read off the germline V gene as KGHSH and LQKENI. The CDR3 measures 16 amino acids from cysteine to phenylalanine. Just CDR3 DNA is preserved here, 48 bases in frame from base 1. Libraries were built with the immunoSEQ multiplex PCR assay. For the multiplex PCR, a mixture combining 60 forward primers for TCR Vbeta segments and 13 reverse primers for TCR Jbeta segments was used. The CDR3 region of rearranged TCR beta genes was amplified from genomic DNA by a multiplex PCR assay. The amplified TCR beta libraries were sequenced on the Illumina HiSeq System as 87-base-pair reads. The authors' analysis ran thus. In a later analysis, about 80 million unique TCR beta chains were counted across the approximately 670 repertoires, and approximately 11 million of these chains were shared by at least two donors. Raw reads were error-corrected and collapsed into unique sequences by a nearest-neighbor algorithm in which closely related sequences were merged to remove PCR and sequencing errors. V, D and J gene segments were assigned by aligning CDR3 sequences to IMGT reference sequences. For a sequence to be retained, a match of at least six nucleotides to both a V gene segment and a J gene segment was required. A rearrangement counted as productive if the CDR3 had no stop codons and remained in frame with V and J, and every other rearrangement counted as non-productive. CDR3 was defined by IMGT convention, running from the second conserved V-encoded cysteine to the conserved J-encoded phenylalanine. Sequences without an unambiguous match to a single V gene segment were excluded from the earlier analysis of 450 to 750 of the donors. In an earlier analysis of 587 of the donors, a V segment was called functional when productive rearrangements were above 56.7%, and segregating when the standard deviation between donors exceeded 5%. A statistical classification framework was developed to diagnose cytomegalovirus status using the catalog of TCR beta chain sequences. A later analysis assigned V and J genes by comparing TCR nucleotide sequences with IMGT/GENE-DB human TR gene sequences. In a later analysis, CDR3 sequences and most-parsimonious VDJ recombination scenarios were assigned using the TCRdist pipeline. In a later analysis, each TCR beta chain was defined by its CDR3 amino acid sequence together with its V-gene family, and reads without a unique V-gene family were excluded. As a way to deal with suspected cross-contamination and a sequencing artifact, a later analysis dropped over 550 nucleotide sequences that were highly shared and had low generation probability. In a later analysis, a clonal expansion index for each public chain was calculated from normalized within-repertoire ranks of inferred template counts. Generation probabilities in a later analysis came from a VDJ recombination model fitted to out-of-frame rearrangements, and those results were checked against IGoR. A later analysis scored TCR-TCR, TCR-HLA and TCR-CMV co-occurrence with hypergeometric tests, applying a repertoire-size bias correction to TCR pairs. A later analysis estimated false discovery rates by permuting HLA or CMV assignments 20 times. In a later analysis, co-occurring TCRs were grouped using DBSCAN, with TCRdist sequence similarity added in when clustering inside HLA-allele-positive subsets. Repertoires with fewer than 30,000 or more than 120,000 public chains, plus five repertoires with anomalous nucleotide sharing, were excluded from co-occurrence clustering. TCRdb took this table from immuneACCESS and kept in-frame rearrangements with V and J called. Such tables lack part of the clones; where checked against another copy, unresolved V genes explain under half of the gap, and the rest is unexplained. From that table come the V and J calls and clone size; the DNA was used to work out D and trimming. The sample table contains about 200,000 clones; only one count was recorded for around 83% of them. The ten largest clones take up roughly 1.6% of the sample.

This clone was observed once. It lacks a known antigen. The input lacks base qualities; no much larger clone sits a single base away. The receptor's source is a woman between 18 and 29 years old in good health and CMV-seronegative. The specimen was PBMCs. The V and J genes are TRBV18 and TRBJ2-1, and TRBD2 aligns with 9 junction nucleotides. The base sequence is TGTGCCAGCTCACCCCCGGGACTAGCCGTTATCAATGAGCAGTTCTTC. It specifies CASSPPGLAVINEQFF.